This T cell receptor beta chain was sequenced in a study of human T cells and chemical hapten exposure. TCRdb passed the RACE reads through MiXCR, listing each CDR3 protein once. The sample lists 110,000 to 150,000 distinct CDR3 sequences; 10% to 15% were seen once. Time point specified: patch test 2, 6 weeks after DPC sensitization. The treatment denotes: therapeutic diphenylcyclopropenone sensitization with weekly scalp DPC. The specimen comprised whole blood, sampled in connection with sensitization to the hapten diphenylcyclopropenone (DPC). The sequence was collected from a woman in her 50s with alopecia areata. Some clones in this sample may be carry-over from other donors' samples.

The CDR3 reads CASSFVPVETQYF. CDR3 bases: TGTGCCAGCAGCTTTGTCCCCGTGGAGACCCAGTACTTC. The chain links TRBV5-4 to TRBJ2-5, with unresolved D. V lost 2 bases and J lost 5, with 10 bases in between. The germline V gene encodes CDR1 SGHNT and CDR2 YYREEE (reference sequence). The CDR3 has 13 amino acids.